Shown below are 28 T cell receptor beta chains from a single sample sequenced in a study of blood T cell repertoires in COVID-19. Libraries were prepared by immunoSEQ multiplex PCR; TCRdb keeps only in-frame clonotypes and omits some of them. The sample lists about 140,000 clones; about 88% were seen once. Sample: peripheral blood. The receptors were sampled from a human donor with COVID-19, enrolled during active disease. The donor label of this sample is uncertain.

The rearrangement links TRBV12-5 to TRBJ2-1; 7 bases line up with TRBD1. Germline CDR1 reads LGHNT; CDR2 reads FRNRAP. The CDR3 has 13 residues. J was trimmed by 12 bases and V by 1 base; bases with no gene match: 6. Here the CDR3 DNA reads TGTGCTAGTGGTTTGGGACAGGGAGAGAGGCAGTTCTTC. Its protein product is CASGLGQGERQFF.

This clone was seen a few times. J is TRBJ2-5 and V is TRBV18, with a tentative D call TRBD2 (5 bases). Trimming took 5 bases from V and 2 from J, leaving 9 bases between them. The germline V gene encodes CDR1 KGHSH and CDR2 LQKENI. The CDR3 is 13 residues long. For the CDR3, the DNA is TGTGCCAGCTCATCGGGAACTCAAGAGACCCAGTACTTC. Encoded protein: CASSSGTQETQYF.

This chain joins TRBV3-1 (or the pseudogene TRBV3-2) and TRBJ2-2, with no clear D. Germline CDR1 and CDR2: LGHDT and YNNKEL (reference sequence). This CDR3 has 12 residues. V was shortened by 5 bases and J by 6 bases, with 7 bases between the two germline ends. CDR3 nucleotides: TGTGCCAGCAGCTCCCTCGCCGGGGAGCTGTTTTTT. Translated: CASSSLAGELFF.

A word on this clone: One end of the junction fails to match germline, which may point to a read error. The rearrangement joins TRBV29-1 to TRBJ1-2; D perhaps matches TRBD1 (6 bases). The CDR3 contains 13 residues. Germline CDR1 SQVTM, CDR2 ANQGSEA. The CDR3 protein is CSVEMRGIGTPLF. The DNA of the CDR3 is TGCAGCGTTGAGATGAGGGGGATAGGGACCCCGTTATTC.

This clone was found a few times. V and J are TRBV29-1 and TRBJ1-1, with TRBD1 identical over 8 bases. Germline V gene data show CDR1 as SQVTM and CDR2 as ANQGSEA. The V gene end was trimmed by 4 bases and the J gene end by 5 bases; junction bases not matched to a gene: 9. CDR3 size: 14 residues. This chain's CDR3 is CSVARGTGETEAFF. CDR3 coding DNA: TGCAGCGTTGCTAGGGGGACAGGAGAAACTGAAGCTTTCTTT.

This clone has only one observation. The chain links TRBV7-6 to TRBJ2-2; 11 positions match TRBD2. CDR1 SGHVS and CDR2 FNYEAQ come from the germline V gene. CDR3 length equals 18 residues. With 7 bases clipped from V and 4 bases from J, the junction kept 14 bases outside the gene matches. The CDR3 nucleotides read TGTGCCAGCATCCAGGTGGTAGCGGGAGGGCCGGGCACCGGGGAGCTGTTTTTT. This gives the protein CASIQVVAGGPGTGELFF.

The V call is TRBV7-9, the J call TRBJ2-7; 10 bases align to TRBD1. Trimming at V came to 5 bases and at J to 0 bases, leaving 13 bases not matched to a gene. The CDR3 has 18 residues. CDR1 and CDR2 (germline): SEHNR, FQNEAQ (reference sequence). In nucleotides, the CDR3 is TGTGCCAGCAGCCCAAGAGGGACAGGGGTCAAAAGCTCCTACGAGCAGTACTTC. This translates into CASSPRGTGVKSSYEQYF.

The chain joins TRBV15 to TRBJ2-5; D ambiguous. This CDR3 has 13 residues. Trimming took 1 base from V and 5 from J, leaving 8 bases between them. Germline CDR1 reads LNHNV; CDR2 reads YYDKDF (reference sequence). The CDR3 protein is CATSRVLEETQYF. In nucleotides, the CDR3 is TGTGCCACCAGCAGAGTACTGGAGGAGACCCAGTACTTC. Based on the CDR3 plus reference TRBV15 and TRBJ2-5, the full variable domain is DAMVIQNPRYQVTQFGKPVTLSCSQTLNHNVMYWYQQKSSQAPKLLFHYYDKDFNNEADTPDNFQSRRPNTSFCFLDIRSPGLGDTAMYLCATSRVLEETQYFGPGTRLLVL.

In this sample, this clone turned up once. The chain recombines TRBV6-4 with TRBJ2-2; possibly TRBD1 for D (5 bases). CDR3 length equals 15 residues. The germline gives CDR1 MRHNA, CDR2 SNTAGT. Between the trimmed V and J ends, which lost 0 bases and 8 bases, there was a span of 13 bases. For the CDR3, the DNA is TGTGCCAGCAGTGACTCGCAGCAGGGCACAGGGGAGCTGTTTTTT. It translates to CASSDSQQGTGELFF.

Here the CDR3 reads CASSFGQGGSKLFF. In DNA form, the CDR3 reads TGTGCCAGCAGCTTTGGACAGGGGGGAAGTAAACTGTTTTTT. The chain uses TRBV9 and TRBJ1-4; 10 nucleotides match TRBD1. The V gene's germline CDR1 is SGDLS and CDR2 YYNGEE. The length of the CDR3 is 14 residues. Unmatched junction bases numbered 8, after V lost 4 bases and J lost 11 bases.

The genes are TRBV5-5 and TRBJ2-7; 7 bases fit TRBD2. V was pared by 0 bases and J by 2 bases, with 5 bases of the junction left unmatched. The CDR3 consists of 15 residues. Germline values: CDR1 SGHKS, CDR2 YYEKEE (reference sequence). The CDR3 reads CASSLGGGTPYEQYF. CDR3 nucleotide sequence: TGTGCCAGCAGCTTGGGGGGGGGAACCCCCTACGAGCAGTACTTC.

The V call is TRBV19, the J call TRBJ2-2; the match to TRBD2 covers 10 bases. Per germline, CDR1 LNHDA and CDR2 SQIVND (reference sequence). V trimming: 2 bases; J trimming: 5 bases; junction bases outside the gene matches: 8. The CDR3 has 17 residues. The chain's CDR3 is CASSILAGAYRTGELFF. CDR3 nucleotides: TGTGCCAGTAGTATACTAGCGGGAGCCTACCGGACCGGGGAGCTGTTTTTT.

This chain uses TRBV19 with TRBJ2-5, with 7 bases matching TRBD1. Trimming cost V 4 bases and J 4 bases; bases outside gene matches: 6. CDR3 size: 14 residues. CDR1 and CDR2 (germline): LNHDA, SQIVND (reference sequence). The CDR3 here is CASSTRQGLETQYF. The DNA of the CDR3 is TGTGCCAGTAGTACCCGACAGGGCTTAGAGACCCAGTACTTC. Full variable domain (outside the CDR3, taken from reference TRBV19 and TRBJ2-5): DGGITQSPKYLFRKEGQNVTLSCEQNLNHDAMYWYRQDPGQGLRLIYYSQIVNDFQKGDIAEGYSVSREKKESFPLTVTSAQKNPTAFYLCASSTRQGLETQYFGPGTRLLVL.

V usage is TRBV18 and J usage is TRBJ1-6; a possible D gene is TRBD1 (5 bases). The CDR3 sequence is 15 residues long. The V gene lost 4 bases and the J gene lost 8 bases, with 15 bases spanning the gap. Germline values: CDR1 KGHSH, CDR2 LQKENI. In DNA, the CDR3 is TGTGCCAGCTCACTAACCGACTTAGGGGATTCACCCCTCCACTTT. This gives the protein CASSLTDLGDSPLHF.

This chain joins TRBV29-1 and TRBJ2-5; TRBD2 aligns across 12 bases. Trimming took 3 bases from V and 4 from J; bases not matched to a gene: 6. Germline assignment: CDR1 SQVTM and CDR2 ANQGSEA. This CDR3 spans 15 amino acids. CDR3 protein: CSVEPSGGAGETQYF. CDR3 DNA sequence: TGCAGCGTTGAGCCTAGCGGGGGGGCCGGAGAGACCCAGTACTTC.

Comment on this clone: The same CDR3 also results from other DNA sequences found in this sample. CDR3 sequence (DNA): TGTGCCAGCTCACCCCGGGACAGGGCATCACCCCTCCACTTT. As protein: CASSPRDRASPLHF. This chain links TRBV18 with TRBJ1-6, with 9 bases matching TRBD1. V dropped 3 bases and J dropped 10; count of bases not matched to a gene: 4. This CDR3 is built from 14 residues. Germline V gene sequence: CDR1 KGHSH, CDR2 LQKENI. The whole variable domain, filled in from reference TRBV18 and TRBJ1-6, reads NAGVMQNPRHLVRRRGQEARLRCSPMKGHSHVYWYRQLPEEGLKFMVYLQKENIIDESGMPKERFSAEFPKEGPSILRIQQVVRGDSAAYFCASSPRDRASPLHFGNGTRLTVT.

The DNA of the CDR3 is TGTGCCAGCAGTTGGACAGGGGACACCGGGGAGCTGTTTTTT. This sequence encodes CASSWTGDTGELFF. V and J are TRBV2 and TRBJ2-2, with TRBD1 identical over 9 bases. Germline V gene lookup returns CDR1 SNHLY and CDR2 FYNNEI. Trimming removed 5 bases from V and 3 bases from J; junction bases left unmatched: 1. There are 14 residues in the CDR3.

This clone was found a few times. The identical CDR3 is also encoded by other nucleotide sequences in the sample. This chain connects TRBV27 to TRBJ2-7, with 10 nucleotides matching TRBD1. CDR3 length equals 14 residues. V gave up 3 bases and J gave up 5 bases; unmatched junction bases: 4. Germline values: CDR1 MNHEY, CDR2 SMNVEV (reference sequence). The CDR3 DNA sequence: TGTGCCAGCAGTTTCGGGGACAGGGGCCACGAGCAGTACTTC. This codes for CASSFGDRGHEQYF.

V and J are TRBV7-6 and TRBJ2-1; D might be TRBD1 (6 bases). CDR1 SGHVS and CDR2 FNYEAQ come from the germline V gene. The CDR3 totals 17 residues. V shed 4 bases and J shed 4 bases, with 20 bases lying between them. The CDR3 loop is CASSSVPGQYSYNEQFF. CDR3 sequence (DNA): TGTGCCAGCAGCTCGGTGCCGGGACAATACTCTTACAATGAGCAGTTCTTC.

This clone is a singleton in its sample. The V gene is TRBV5-1, the J gene TRBJ1-2; D is undetermined. This CDR3 region has 14 residues. The ends were cut back, 0 bases at V and 3 bases at J, with 9 bases in the middle. The V gene's germline CDR1 is SGHRS and CDR2 YFSETQ. CDR3: CASSLAGEDYGYTF. CDR3 coding DNA: TGCGCCAGCAGCTTGGCCGGGGAGGACTATGGCTACACCTTC. Drawing the rest from reference TRBV5-1 and TRBJ1-2, the complete variable domain is KAGVTQTPRYLIKTRGQQVTLSCSPISGHRSVSWYQQTPGQGLQFLFEYFSETQRNKGNFPGRFSGRQFSNSRSEMNVSTLELGDSALYLCASSLAGEDYGYTFGSGTRLTVV.

The CDR3 DNA is TGTGCCAGTAGTATTGATAGCGGCGAGCAGTACTTC. Protein product: CASSIDSGEQYF. This sequence joins TRBV19 and TRBJ2-7; a weak D match, TRBD2 (6 bases). CDR1 LNHDA and CDR2 SQIVND come from the germline V gene (reference sequence). V was shortened by 3 bases and J by 6 bases, with 9 bases between the two germline ends. This CDR3 is 12 amino acids long.

This clone was found a few times. V and J are TRBV2 and TRBJ1-5; 8 positions agree with TRBD1. Germline loops: CDR1 SNHLY, CDR2 FYNNEI. This CDR3 has 14 amino acids. The V segment lost 11 bases and the J segment 5 bases; nucleotides outside the gene matches: 11. CDR3 in DNA: TGTGCCTCGGATGGACAGGGCCAAGATCAGCCCCAGCATTTT. Amino acids: CASDGQGQDQPQHF.

The V gene is TRBV29-1, the J gene TRBJ1-2, with D maybe TRBD1 (5 bases). The CDR3 totals 14 residues. V lost 6 bases to trimming and J lost 4 bases, with 18 bases between them. The germline CDR1 and CDR2 sequences are SQVTM and ANQGSEA. CDR3 protein: CSVRPRGRGYGYTF. CDR3 in DNA: TGCAGCGTCCGACCGCGGGGAAGGGGCTATGGCTACACCTTC.

The rearrangement links TRBV29-1 to TRBJ2-5, with 7 bases lining up with TRBD2. CDR1 is SQVTM, CDR2 ANQGSEA, per germline. This CDR3 region has 12 residues. V lost 2 bases to trimming and J lost 7 bases; unmatched junction nucleotides: 4. In DNA, the CDR3 is TGCAGCGTTGAAACTAGCGTGGGGACCCAGTACTTC. It is translated as CSVETSVGTQYF.

V is TRBV5-1 and J is TRBJ2-1; 11 bases align to TRBD2. Germline V gene data show CDR1 as SGHRS and CDR2 as YFSETQ. The CDR3 has 18 amino acids. V trimming: 4 bases; J trimming: 0 bases; junction bases outside the gene matches: 9. CDR3 coding DNA: TGCGCCAGCAGCCTCCGGACTAGCGGGCCGAGCTCCTACAATGAGCAGTTCTTC. Translation gives CASSLRTSGPSSYNEQFF.

This chain joins TRBV2 and TRBJ2-2; D might be TRBD1 (6 bases). The CDR3 is made up of 16 amino acids. In germline, CDR1 is SNHLY, CDR2 FYNNEI. The V end lost 0 bases, the J end lost 4 bases, and 12 bases lay between the germline ends. CDR3 in amino acids: CASSEARTETTGELFF. CDR3 in DNA: TGTGCCAGCAGTGAAGCGCGGACAGAGACCACCGGGGAGCTGTTTTTT.

This clone was recorded only once. This chain connects TRBV5-1 to TRBJ1-2; TRBD1 aligns across 9 bases. This CDR3 is built from 14 residues. The J segment lost 8 bases and the V segment lost 4 bases, leaving 9 bases of the junction unmatched. Germline lookup yields CDR1 SGHRS and CDR2 YFSETQ. The CDR3 here is CASSPGQGTAGYTF. CDR3 in DNA: TGCGCCAGCAGCCCTGGACAGGGGACAGCGGGCTACACCTTC.

The chain combines TRBV6-5 with TRBJ2-7; 7 positions agree with TRBD1. Germline-derived CDR1 and CDR2 are MNHEY and SVGAGI. This CDR3 contains 16 residues. The V and J ends lost 4 bases and 0 bases, in that order; junction bases with no gene match: 9. CDR3 residues: CASSFPSGQNSYEQYF. The DNA for the CDR3 is TGTGCCAGCAGTTTCCCCTCGGGACAGAACTCCTACGAGCAGTACTTC.